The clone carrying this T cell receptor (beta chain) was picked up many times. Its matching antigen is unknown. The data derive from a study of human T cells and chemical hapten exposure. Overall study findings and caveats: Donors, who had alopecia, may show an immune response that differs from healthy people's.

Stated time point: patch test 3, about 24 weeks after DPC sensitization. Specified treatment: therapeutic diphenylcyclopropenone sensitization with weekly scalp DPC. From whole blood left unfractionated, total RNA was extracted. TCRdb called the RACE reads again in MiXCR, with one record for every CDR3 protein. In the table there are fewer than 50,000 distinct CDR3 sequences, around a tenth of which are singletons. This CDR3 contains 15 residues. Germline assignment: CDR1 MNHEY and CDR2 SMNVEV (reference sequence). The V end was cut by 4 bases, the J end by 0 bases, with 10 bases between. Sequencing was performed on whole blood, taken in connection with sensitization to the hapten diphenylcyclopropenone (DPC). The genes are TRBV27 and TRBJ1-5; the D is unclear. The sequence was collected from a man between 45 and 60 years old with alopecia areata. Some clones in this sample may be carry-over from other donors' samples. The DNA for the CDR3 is TGTGCCAGCAGTTCCGACCAATATAGCAATCAGCCCCAGCATTTT. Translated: CASSSDQYSNQPQHF.